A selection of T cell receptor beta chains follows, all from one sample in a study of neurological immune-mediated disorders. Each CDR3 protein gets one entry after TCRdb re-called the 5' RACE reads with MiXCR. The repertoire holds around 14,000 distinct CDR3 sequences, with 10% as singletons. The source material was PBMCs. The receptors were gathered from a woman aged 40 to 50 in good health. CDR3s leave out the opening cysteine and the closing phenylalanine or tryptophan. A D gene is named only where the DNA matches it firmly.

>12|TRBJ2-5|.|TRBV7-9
ASSTRVYGETQY
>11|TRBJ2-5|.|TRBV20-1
SAGGGRVETQY
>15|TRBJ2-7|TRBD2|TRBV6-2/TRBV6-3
ASSYLIGGAGEYEQY
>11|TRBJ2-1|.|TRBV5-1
ASRAPPNNEQF
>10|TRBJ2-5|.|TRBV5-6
ASLRSGETQY
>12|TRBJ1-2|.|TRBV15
ATKQESASYGYT
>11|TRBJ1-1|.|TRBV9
ASSAGPNTEAF
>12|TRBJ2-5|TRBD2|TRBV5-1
ASSASGSGETQY
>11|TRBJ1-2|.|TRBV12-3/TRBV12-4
ASSSRENYGYT
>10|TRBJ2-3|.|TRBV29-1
SGSLGTDTQY
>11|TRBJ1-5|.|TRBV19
ASSMGQYQPQH
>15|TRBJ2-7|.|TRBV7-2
ASSLAGVLDNYYEQY
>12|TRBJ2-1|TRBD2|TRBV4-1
AAGVFGSYNEQF
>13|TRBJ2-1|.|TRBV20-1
SARTTWAGFNEQF
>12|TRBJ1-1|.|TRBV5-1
ASSPGGRNTEAF
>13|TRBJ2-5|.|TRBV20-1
SASTFRGRAETQY